These 32 T cell receptor beta chains originate from one sample sequenced in a study of T cell repertoires in cytomegalovirus infection. TCRdb analysed the reads with MiXCR anew, one entry per CDR3 protein. The data show 230,000 or so distinct CDR3 sequences, with less than 50% seen just once and 55% to 60% held by the top ten. These receptors lack a known antigen. The specimen comprised CD8+ T cells from cultured PBMCs, sampled from culture after CMV antigen stimulation. Receptor source: a human donor in good health (CMV status not recorded). Some clones in this sample may be carry-over from other donors' samples.

V is TRBV3-1 and J is TRBJ2-1, with TRBD1 matching over 7 bases. The CDR3 runs to 15 residues. The V and J ends lost 0 bases and 6 bases, in that order; junction bases with no gene match: 5. Looked up from germline, CDR1 is LGHDT and CDR2 is YNNKEL (reference sequence). CDR3 loop: CASSQDGTASNEQFF. The CDR3 coding sequence is TGTGCCAGCAGCCAAGATGGGACAGCGTCCAATGAGCAGTTCTTC.

This clonotype was found many times. This chain connects TRBV5-4 to TRBJ2-6; possibly TRBD2 for D (6 bases). The CDR3 loop spans 17 amino acids. V was trimmed by 4 bases and J by 2 bases, leaving 16 bases between them. Germline V gene data show CDR1 as SGHNT and CDR2 as YYREEE (reference sequence). Written as DNA, the CDR3 is TGTGCCAGCAGCGCTGGGACTTTGGGTGCTGGGGCCAACGTCCTGACTTTC. Its protein product is CASSAGTLGAGANVLTF.

This clonotype was observed a few times. The rearrangement uses TRBV7-9 and TRBJ2-7, with D perhaps TRBD1 (5 bases). The CDR3 extends over 14 amino acids. CDR1 and CDR2 (germline): SEHNR, FQNEAQ (reference sequence). V lost 3 bases, J lost 2 bases, and 11 bases lay in between. The CDR3 protein is CASSLPDRPYEQYF. DNA of the CDR3: TGTGCCAGCAGCTTGCCCGACAGACCCTACGAGCAGTACTTC.

This clonotype was counted between two and nine times. The chain is built from TRBV11-2 and TRBJ2-3; no reliable D call. CDR3 length: 16 amino acids. The V gene lost 0 bases and the J gene lost 0 bases, with 10 bases spanning the gap. From germline, CDR1 is SGHAT and CDR2 FQNNGV. The CDR3 sequence is CASSLDLVGSTDTQYF. CDR3 in DNA: TGTGCCAGCAGCTTAGATTTAGTAGGAAGCACAGATACGCAGTATTTT.

This clonotype was seen just once. This chain links TRBV6-5 with TRBJ1-1, with no clear D. V was cut by 6 bases and J by 0 bases, with 8 bases left in between. The CDR3 is 13 amino acids. CDR1 and CDR2 from the germline V gene are MNHEY and SVGAGI. The CDR3 region has the DNA TGTGCCAGCAGATGGGATGTGAACACTGAAGCTTTCTTT. Protein product: CASRWDVNTEAFF.

The chain couples TRBV27 to TRBJ2-7; D is unresolved. The CDR3 covers 15 residues. The V end lost 4 bases, the J end lost 0 bases, and 13 bases lay between the germline ends. The germline V gene encodes CDR1 MNHEY and CDR2 SMNVEV (reference sequence). The CDR3 bases are TGTGCCAGCAGTTCCTTCGGACCGGGCTCCTACGAGCAGTACTTC. Its protein is CASSSFGPGSYEQYF.

The rearrangement joins TRBV10-3 to TRBJ2-6; D is possibly TRBD1 or TRBD2 (6 bases each). V shed 11 bases and J shed 0 bases, with 14 bases lying between them. CDR3 length equals 15 residues. Looked up from germline, CDR1 is ENHRY and CDR2 is SYGVKD. The CDR3 nucleotides read TGTGCCGGAGGGGGTTCAAGCTCTGGGGCCAACGTCCTGACTTTC. As protein: CAGGGSSSGANVLTF.

This chain joins TRBV27 and TRBJ2-7, with 9 bases identical to TRBD2. Germline CDR1 MNHEY, CDR2 SMNVEV (reference sequence). Unmatched junction bases numbered 8, after V lost 7 bases and J lost 7 bases. This CDR3 region has 13 residues. CDR3 DNA: TGTGCCAGCAACCCCGGTCTAGCGGGAGAGCAGTACTTC. It yields the protein CASNPGLAGEQYF.

This clonotype was seen at least ten times. CDR3 protein: CASSLSPAGESYNEQFF. The DNA of the CDR3 is TGTGCCAGCAGCTTAAGCCCAGCGGGAGAGTCCTACAATGAGCAGTTCTTC. The J gene is TRBJ2-1, the V gene TRBV7-3; TRBD2 aligns across 8 bases. CDR3 length equals 17 residues. Germline V lookup: CDR1 SGHTA, CDR2 FQGTGA. After removal of 1 base from V and 1 base from J, the junction contained 6 bases not matched to a gene.

In this sample, this clonotype turned up a few times. The chain links TRBV11-3 to TRBJ2-2; 13 bases are shared with TRBD2. Germline V CDR1 and CDR2: SGHNT, YENEEA. J lost 1 base, V lost 5 bases, and 10 bases had no gene match. The CDR3 contains 19 residues. In DNA, the CDR3 is TGTGCCAGCAGCCCCGAGGCGGGACTAGCGGGAAAGAACACCGGGGAGCTGTTTTTT. Its translation: CASSPEAGLAGKNTGELFF.

The rearrangement uses TRBV10-3 and TRBJ2-1; 8 bases line up with TRBD2. From germline, CDR1 is ENHRY and CDR2 SYGVKD. CDR3 length: 11 residues. J gave up 15 bases and V 3 bases, and 4 bases lay outside the gene matches. The CDR3 spells CAISESGSLFF. For the CDR3, the DNA is TGTGCCATCAGTGAAAGCGGGAGTTTGTTCTTC.

The V and J genes are TRBV12-5 and TRBJ2-1; 10 bases fit TRBD2. The CDR3 consists of 15 residues. Unmatched junction bases numbered 8, after V lost 5 bases and J lost 7 bases. Germline loops: CDR1 LGHNT, CDR2 FRNRAP. In nucleotides, the CDR3 is TGTGCTAGTGGTATTCCCAGCGGGGGGGATAATGAGCAGTTCTTC. Amino acids: CASGIPSGGDNEQFF.

V is TRBV2 and J is TRBJ2-7; 13 nucleotides line up with TRBD2. The CDR3 is made up of 16 amino acids. The V and J ends lost 6 bases and 4 bases, in that order; junction bases with no gene match: 9. The germline V gene has CDR1 SNHLY and CDR2 FYNNEI. CDR3 residues: CASRDTSGGASYEQYF. The DNA of the CDR3 is TGTGCCAGCAGAGACACTAGCGGGGGGGCCTCTTACGAGCAGTACTTC.

As to this clonotype: The conserved final phenylalanine or tryptophan is absent from the CDR3, which likely points to a read error. The chain combines TRBV7-2 with TRBJ2-7; 12 bases are a match to TRBD1. Germline loops: CDR1 SGHTA, CDR2 FQGNSA. The CDR3 totals 15 residues. Trimming removed 0 bases from V and 5 bases from J; junction bases left unmatched: 2. This chain's CDR3 is CASSLAGTGGDEQYY. The CDR3 nucleotides read TGTGCCAGCAGCTTAGCCGGGACAGGGGGCGACGAGCAGTACTAC.

J is TRBJ2-7 and V is TRBV20-1; TRBD2 agrees at 14 bases. V lost 6 bases and J lost 3; bases outside the gene matches: 13. The CDR3 covers 17 residues. The germline CDR1 and CDR2 sequences are DFQATT and SNEGSKA (reference sequence). In nucleotides, the CDR3 is TGCAGTGCCACGGTGGGACTAGCGGGAGACATTTACTACGAGCAGTACTTC. Translation gives CSATVGLAGDIYYEQYF.

The V gene is TRBV20-1, the J gene TRBJ2-6; no reliable D call. CDR1 and CDR2 from the germline V gene are DFQATT and SNEGSKA (reference sequence). The CDR3 is 12 amino acids. The germline V and J ends were trimmed by 3 bases and 3 bases, with 3 bases remaining between them. The DNA for the CDR3 is TGCAGTGCTAGTGGTGGGGCCAACGTCCTGACTTTC. Translating gives CSASGGANVLTF.

The chain links TRBV7-2 to TRBJ1-2; no firm D call. The V gene's germline CDR1 is SGHTA and CDR2 FQGNSA. Between the trimmed V and J ends, which lost 4 bases and 6 bases, there was a span of 21 bases. This CDR3 comprises 16 residues. The CDR3 spells CASSSSVRPWDNGYTF. For the CDR3, the DNA is TGTGCCAGCAGCTCGTCCGTTCGTCCTTGGGATAATGGCTACACCTTC. Using reference TRBV7-2 and TRBJ1-2 for the parts outside the CDR3, the full variable domain is GAGVSQSPSNKVTEKGKDVELRCDPISGHTALYWYRQSLGQGLEFLIYFQGNSAPDKSGLPSDRFSAERTGGSVSTLTIQRTQQEDSAVYLCASSSSVRPWDNGYTFGSGTRLTVV.

The sample holds a few counts of this clonotype. This chain connects TRBV5-1 to TRBJ2-2; D gene unclear. The CDR3 contains 15 residues. Trimming pared 2 bases from V and 0 bases from J, leaving 8 bases between. CDR1 and CDR2 (germline): SGHRS, YFSETQ. The CDR3 DNA sequence: TGCGCCAGCAGCTTTCTCGACACGAACACCGGGGAGCTGTTTTTT. Its protein is CASSFLDTNTGELFF. Complete variable domain (other parts from reference TRBV5-1 and TRBJ2-2): KAGVTQTPRYLIKTRGQQVTLSCSPISGHRSVSWYQQTPGQGLQFLFEYFSETQRNKGNFPGRFSGRQFSNSRSEMNVSTLELGDSALYLCASSFLDTNTGELFFGEGSRLTVL.

A few counts support this clonotype. The chain combines TRBV28 with TRBJ1-2; TRBD1 aligns across 7 bases. CDR1 and CDR2 (germline): MDHEN, SYDVKM. V dropped 3 bases and J dropped 3; count of bases not matched to a gene: 4. The CDR3 is made up of 14 amino acids. CDR3 in amino acids: CASSLAGGDYGYTF. The CDR3 DNA sequence: TGTGCCAGCAGTTTGGCAGGGGGTGACTATGGCTACACCTTC.

This clonotype was recorded a few times. This sequence joins TRBV4-1 and TRBJ2-7, with D perhaps given as TRBD1 or TRBD2 (5 bases each). V lost 1 base to trimming and J lost 2 bases, with 12 bases between them. The CDR3 is 15 residues long. Germline CDR1 is MGHRA and CDR2 is YSYEKL. The CDR3 DNA reads TGCGCCAGCAGCCAAGGAGAGGGGAATACCTACGAGCAGTACTTC. This codes for CASSQGEGNTYEQYF.

This clonotype was detected many times. The genes are TRBV7-6 and TRBJ2-7; the D gene is possibly TRBD2 (6 bases). V was cut by 4 bases and J by 3 bases, with 16 bases left in between. The CDR3 covers 15 residues. CDR1 and CDR2 from the germline V gene are SGHVS and FNYEAQ. Here the CDR3 reads CASSSGLAISYEQYF. Written as DNA, the CDR3 is TGTGCCAGCAGCTCGGGACTGGCGATTAGCTACGAGCAGTACTTC.

This clonotype has only a few counts. The chain links TRBV7-6 to TRBJ2-2; 7 nucleotides align to TRBD1. Trimming at V came to 2 bases and at J to 2 bases, leaving 8 bases not matched to a gene. The germline gives CDR1 SGHVS, CDR2 FNYEAQ. The CDR3 extends over 17 amino acids. Here the CDR3 reads CASSLRPRDRNTGELFF. CDR3 nucleotides: TGTGCCAGCAGCTTACGCCCCCGGGACAGAAACACCGGGGAGCTGTTTTTT.

V is TRBV7-3 and J is TRBJ1-6; D is perhaps TRBD1 (6 bases). This CDR3 spans 17 amino acids. The germline V and J ends were trimmed by 2 bases and 5 bases, with 16 bases remaining between them. CDR1 is SGHTA and CDR2 is FQGTGA in the germline V gene. The CDR3 loop reads CASSLGGGGRNNSPLHF. The CDR3 region has the DNA TGTGCCAGCAGCTTAGGGGGAGGGGGACGGAATAATTCACCCCTCCACTTT.

This clonotype was seen only a few times. The V call is TRBV7-9, the J call TRBJ1-2; no firm D call. The CDR3 loop spans 13 amino acids. Trimming cost V 1 base and J 7 bases, with 10 bases left between them. Germline V lookup: CDR1 SEHNR, CDR2 FQNEAQ (reference sequence). The CDR3 spells CASSLGYGSGYTF. The CDR3 nucleotides read TGTGCCAGCAGCTTAGGTTACGGGTCTGGCTACACCTTC.

This rearrangement joins TRBV27 to TRBJ2-3, with 11 bases identical to TRBD2. Trimming at V came to 5 bases and at J to 0 bases, leaving 7 bases not matched to a gene. The CDR3 has 17 residues. The germline V gene has CDR1 MNHEY and CDR2 SMNVEV (reference sequence). The CDR3 coding sequence is TGTGCCAGCAGTCCGCGGACTAGCGGGTCTAGCACAGATACGCAGTATTTT. Protein product: CASSPRTSGSSTDTQYF.

This chain uses TRBV12-3 or TRBV12-4 with TRBJ2-2; the D gene is possibly TRBD1 (6 bases). The CDR3 is 12 amino acids. V was shortened by 6 bases and J by 9 bases, with 11 bases between the two germline ends. The CDR3 coding sequence is TGTGCCAGCAGCCGGGACATACGGGAGCTGTTTTTT. Translation gives CASSRDIRELFF.

The chain employs TRBV10-3 and TRBJ2-1, with 14 positions matching TRBD2. Unmatched junction bases numbered 15, after V lost 0 bases and J lost 8 bases. Germline CDR1 and CDR2: ENHRY and SYGVKD. The CDR3 runs 20 residues. The CDR3 DNA sequence: TGTGCCATCAGTGAGTCGCGGAGCAGCCCGGGACTAGCGGGAGCCCATGAGCAGTTCTTC. Protein sequence: CAISESRSSPGLAGAHEQFF.

The CDR3 sequence: CSVVLDTLTGELFF. The CDR3 coding sequence is TGCAGCGTTGTTTTGGACACTTTGACCGGGGAGCTGTTTTTT. V usage is TRBV29-1 and J usage is TRBJ2-2, with TRBD1 as a possible D gene (5 bases). The CDR3 covers 14 residues. Germline loops: CDR1 SQVTM, CDR2 ANQGSEA. The V end lost 4 bases, the J end lost 5 bases, and 14 bases lay between the germline ends.

This clonotype has just a few counts. V and J are TRBV27 and TRBJ1-5; 8 nucleotides line up with TRBD1. The V segment lost 5 bases and the J segment 7 bases; nucleotides outside the gene matches: 7. The CDR3 runs to 14 residues. Looked up from germline, CDR1 is MNHEY and CDR2 is SMNVEV (reference sequence). CDR3 protein: CASSPNRGNQPQHF. CDR3 DNA: TGTGCCAGCAGTCCGAACAGGGGGAACCAGCCCCAGCATTTT.

In DNA form, the CDR3 reads TGTGCCAGTAGTTTCAGCGGGAGCCCCTACGAGCAGTACTTC. It codes for CASSFSGSPYEQYF. The V call is TRBV19, the J call TRBJ2-7, with 8 positions matching TRBD2. V lost 5 bases to trimming and J lost 2 bases; unmatched junction nucleotides: 5. Germline lookup yields CDR1 LNHDA and CDR2 SQIVND (reference sequence). The CDR3 length is 14 residues.

This clonotype has only a few counts. J is TRBJ2-7 and V is TRBV7-8; 8 positions agree with TRBD1. The CDR3 has 17 amino acids. Germline lookup yields CDR1 SGHVS and CDR2 FQNEAQ. Losses at the gene ends were 3 bases for V and 0 bases for J; bases not matched to a gene: 10. In nucleotides, the CDR3 is TGTGCCAGCAGCTTCCGACAGGGGCCCTTGAGCTCCTACGAGCAGTACTTC. Its translation: CASSFRQGPLSSYEQYF.

The chain combines TRBV6-5 with TRBJ2-1; D gene unclear. The germline V gene encodes CDR1 MNHEY and CDR2 SVGAGI. V was cut by 0 bases and J by 9 bases, with 12 bases left in between. There are 14 residues in the CDR3. The CDR3 sequence: CASSYSASDTEQFF. The DNA for the CDR3 is TGTGCCAGCAGTTACTCGGCGAGTGATACTGAGCAGTTCTTC.